The 22 T cell receptor beta chains below all came from one sample that was sequenced in a study of cytomegalovirus exposure and HLA in healthy donors (TCRdb year 2017). Receptor amplification or capture employed the immunoSEQ multiplex PCR assay. A mixture of 60 forward primers for TCR Vbeta segments and 13 reverse primers for TCR Jbeta segments was used in the multiplex PCR. What TCRdb holds here is the immuneACCESS table cut down to in-frame rearrangements. Part of the clones is not present; checked against another copy, under half of the missing clones reflect an unresolved V gene, and the others are unexplained. The sample includes a few hundred thousand clones, with 92% observed a single time. The leading ten clones occupy about 1.8% of the sample. The source material was PBMCs. Every receptor here comes from a girl aged 2 to 10 in good health and CMV-seronegative.

The chain has TRBV7-9 and TRBJ2-2, with 9 bases matching TRBD2. Germline V gene data show CDR1 as SEHNR and CDR2 as FQNEAQ (reference sequence). This CDR3 contains 15 residues. V shed 2 bases, J shed 7 bases, and the junction held 5 bases outside the gene matches. The CDR3 sequence is CASSLLSSGSGELFF. CDR3 bases: TGTGCCAGCAGCTTACTGAGTAGCGGGAGCGGGGAGCTGTTTTTT.

The chain recombines TRBV5-4 with TRBJ1-1, with TRBD1 matching over 7 bases. The CDR3 extends over 14 amino acids. J was trimmed by 3 bases and V by 3 bases; bases with no gene match: 5. Germline V gene lookup returns CDR1 SGHNT and CDR2 YYREEE (reference sequence). CDR3 coding DNA: TGTGCCAGCAGCTCGACAGGGCTAGACACTGAAGCTTTCTTT. Translated: CASSSTGLDTEAFF.

The table lists this clone with a count of one. V usage is TRBV10-1 and J usage is TRBJ2-7; 10 positions match TRBD1. The CDR3 is 12 residues long. CDR1 and CDR2 from the germline V gene are WNHNN and SYGVQD (reference sequence). Trimming cost V 8 bases and J 2 bases; bases outside gene matches: 0. CDR3 protein: CASGQGAYEQYF. For the CDR3, the DNA is TGCGCCAGCGGACAGGGGGCCTACGAGCAGTACTTC.

The chain combines TRBV6-5 with TRBJ1-3; 9 bases agree with TRBD1. V lost 6 bases to trimming and J lost 3 bases; unmatched junction nucleotides: 6. Per germline, CDR1 MNHEY and CDR2 SVGAGI. The length of the CDR3 is 15 residues. The CDR3 loop is CASSRGTGSGNTIYF. The CDR3 bases are TGTGCCAGCAGCAGGGGGACAGGGAGTGGAAACACCATATATTTT.

The rearrangement joins TRBV11-2 to TRBJ2-1; a weak D match, TRBD1 (7 bases). Germline V CDR1 and CDR2: SGHAT, FQNNGV. The V and J ends lost 0 bases and 3 bases respectively, with 15 bases between them. CDR3 size: 17 residues. CDR3 in DNA: TGTGCCAGCAGCTTAGATGGGGGCAGGGGGGACTACAATGAGCAGTTCTTC. Its translation: CASSLDGGRGDYNEQFF.

The chain links TRBV5-5 to TRBJ2-5; TRBD2 might be the D (5 bases). CDR1 is SGHKS and CDR2 is YYEKEE in the germline V gene (reference sequence). The ends were cut back, 0 bases at V and 1 base at J, with 10 bases in the middle. This CDR3 is 15 amino acids long. Written as DNA, the CDR3 is TGTGCCAGCAGCTTGGTACCCGCGGGCCAAGAGACCCAGTACTTC. Translated: CASSLVPAGQETQYF.

This sequence joins TRBV18 and TRBJ1-2, with D tentatively TRBD1 (6 bases). The V end was cut by 2 bases, the J end by 2 bases, with 9 bases between. CDR1 and CDR2 from the germline V gene are KGHSH and LQKENI. CDR3 length: 14 amino acids. CDR3 nucleotide sequence: TGTGCCAGCTCACCAGCACAGGGAAACTATGGCTACACCTTC. This encodes CASSPAQGNYGYTF.

The chain joins TRBV11-2 to TRBJ2-3; D might be TRBD2 (6 bases). Germline V gene data show CDR1 as SGHAT and CDR2 as FQNNGV. V shed 5 bases and J shed 1 base, with 10 bases lying between them. The CDR3 consists of 14 residues. CDR3 loop: CASSRREGTDTQYF. As DNA, the CDR3 is TGTGCCAGCAGCCGGAGGGAGGGCACAGATACGCAGTATTTT.

The chain joins TRBV10-2 to TRBJ2-1; D is perhaps TRBD2 (5 bases). Germline V gives CDR1 WSHSY, CDR2 SAAADI. CDR3 length: 15 amino acids. V gave up 6 bases and J gave up 6 bases, with 18 bases separating them. CDR3 sequence reads: CASRPGLAEGNEQFF. The CDR3 DNA is TGCGCCAGCAGACCCGGCCTAGCCGAAGGCAATGAGCAGTTCTTC.

This clone has just one count. V is TRBV15 and J is TRBJ2-7; maybe TRBD2 (5 bases). This CDR3 has 12 amino acids. Germline loops: CDR1 LNHNV, CDR2 YYDKDF (reference sequence). V was shortened by 2 bases and J by 5 bases, with 7 bases between the two germline ends. CDR3: CATSRSGDEQYF. The CDR3 DNA sequence: TGTGCCACCAGCAGATCCGGGGACGAGCAGTACTTC.

This chain links TRBV7-2 with TRBJ2-5; 7 bases match TRBD1. The DNA end is a closer match to TRBJ2-7, so the J assignment may be wrong. From germline, CDR1 is SGHTA and CDR2 FQGNSA. The CDR3 has 13 residues. The CDR3 sequence is CASSLPTGYEQYF. The CDR3 DNA is TGTGCCAGCAGCCTCCCGACAGGGTACGAGCAGTACTTC.

The rearrangement joins TRBV4-2 to TRBJ2-7; D is perhaps TRBD2 (5 bases). Germline V gene data show CDR1 as LGHNA and CDR2 as YNFKEQ. This CDR3 is 15 amino acids long. The germline V and J ends were trimmed by 5 bases and 3 bases, with 17 bases remaining between them. The CDR3 loop is CASSYNNEGHYEQYF. The CDR3 DNA sequence: TGTGCCAGCAGCTATAATAACGAGGGCCACTACGAGCAGTACTTC.

This clone was found once. J is TRBJ2-7 and V is TRBV21-1; the table calls TRBD2, which could not be checked here. TRBV21-1 corresponds to a pseudogene. The CDR3 length is 11 residues. DNA of the CDR3: TGTGCCACCGCGGGGCCCTACGAGCAGTACTTC. Its translation is CATAGPYEQYF.

This clone was seen only once. The gene calls are TRBV7-6 and TRBJ2-7; the match to TRBD2 covers 7 bases. Germline loops: CDR1 SGHVS, CDR2 FNYEAQ. The V and J ends lost 1 base and 3 bases, in that order; junction bases with no gene match: 6. CDR3 size: 15 residues. Here the CDR3 DNA reads TGTGCCAGCAGCTTAGAAAGCGGGGTATACTACGAGCAGTACTTC. Its translation is CASSLESGVYYEQYF.

The chain carries TRBV10-3 and TRBJ2-2; 7 nucleotides match TRBD2. The CDR3 spans 15 residues. Germline-derived CDR1 and CDR2 are ENHRY and SYGVKD. V gave up 2 bases and J gave up 5 bases; unmatched junction bases: 5. For the CDR3, the DNA is TGTGCCATCAGTGAGGGGCGGGAGAGGACCGGGGAGCTGTTTTTT. Translation: CAISEGRERTGELFF.

The J gene is TRBJ1-4, the V gene TRBV30; weak D call: TRBD1 (5 bases). The CDR3 is made up of 14 amino acids. Trimming pared 1 base from V and 10 bases from J, leaving 16 bases between. From germline, CDR1 is GTSNPN and CDR2 SVGIG (reference sequence). This chain's CDR3 is CAWSAGGVGGKLFF. The CDR3 DNA is TGTGCCTGGAGTGCTGGGGGGGTGGGGGGAAAACTGTTTTTT. The full variable domain, in which reference TRBV30 and TRBJ1-4 provide the parts outside the CDR3, is SQTIHQWPATLVQPVGSPLSLECTVEGTSNPNLYWYRQAAGRGLQLLFYSVGIGQISSEVPQNLSASRPQDRQFILSSKKLLLSDSGFYLCAWSAGGVGGKLFFGSGTQLSVL.

This clone was observed once. The chain couples TRBV20-1 to TRBJ1-3; unclear D gene. Germline CDR1 is DFQATT and CDR2 is SNEGSKA (reference sequence). Trimming removed 7 bases from V and 9 bases from J, with 13 bases in between. This CDR3 comprises 11 residues. CDR3: CSVSQTGTIYF. In DNA form, the CDR3 reads TGCAGTGTTTCCCAGACGGGCACCATATATTTT.

This clone was counted a few times. This sequence joins TRBV19 and TRBJ2-1; D possibly corresponds to TRBD1 (8 bases). Germline CDR1 and CDR2: LNHDA and SQIVND (reference sequence). The CDR3 length is 14 residues. V lost 2 bases, J lost 7 bases, and 12 bases lay in between. CDR3 sequence: CASSIYRGGNEQFF. Written as DNA, the CDR3 is TGTGCCAGTAGTATATACAGGGGGGGTAATGAGCAGTTCTTC.

This chain joins TRBV28 and TRBJ1-1, with TRBD1 matching 9 bases. Germline loops: CDR1 MDHEN, CDR2 SYDVKM. The CDR3 is 15 amino acids. The trim removed 4 bases at V and 1 base at J, leaving 4 bases unmatched. The CDR3 sequence: CASSSPTGGNTEAFF. The DNA for the CDR3 is TGTGCCAGCAGTTCTCCGACAGGGGGGAACACTGAAGCTTTCTTT.

The V and J genes are TRBV10-3 and TRBJ2-1; 9 bases are shared with TRBD2. After removal of 1 base from V and 9 bases from J, the junction contained 10 bases not matched to a gene. Germline V gene lookup returns CDR1 ENHRY and CDR2 SYGVKD. The CDR3 spans 16 residues. The CDR3 DNA is TGTGCCATCAGTGAGTATGTGAGCGGGGGGTACGGTGAGCAGTTCTTC. Its protein product is CAISEYVSGGYGEQFF.

This CDR3 is CASSLARQGAPDTQYF. The DNA of the CDR3 is TGTGCCAGCAGCTTGGCCAGGCAGGGGGCCCCAGATACGCAGTATTTT. The chain is built from TRBV5-4 and TRBJ2-3; 8 bases map to TRBD1. The CDR3 length is 16 residues. V shed 0 bases and J 4 bases; nucleotides not matched to a gene: 7. Germline lookup yields CDR1 SGHNT and CDR2 YYREEE (reference sequence).

The chain joins TRBV18 to TRBJ2-3; D is ambiguous. This CDR3 spans 12 amino acids. Trimming left V 3 bases short and J 7 bases short, with 8 bases between. From germline, CDR1 is KGHSH and CDR2 LQKENI. The CDR3 nucleotides are TGTGCCAGCTCACCGATAGAAAATACGCAGTATTTT. Translation gives CASSPIENTQYF. Together with reference TRBV18 and TRBJ2-3, the CDR3 gives the full variable domain: NAGVMQNPRHLVRRRGQEARLRCSPMKGHSHVYWYRQLPEEGLKFMVYLQKENIIDESGMPKERFSAEFPKEGPSILRIQQVVRGDSAAYFCASSPIENTQYFGPGTRLTVL.